This passage covers 9 T cell receptor beta chains from one sample sequenced in a study of OX40 agonist ivuxolimab in advanced cancers. Method: immunoSEQ multiplex PCR; TCRdb's copy keeps in-frame clones and lacks some. The sample gives 45,000 to 55,000 clones, around 94% of which show up once; roughly an eighth is in the top ten. The sequencing here drew on CD4+ or CD8+ T cells sorted from blood, taken in a trial of the OX40 agonist ivuxolimab. Source of these receptors: an adult with an advanced solid tumor such as melanoma, head and neck, liver or kidney cancer.

The V and J genes are TRBV27 and TRBJ1-2; possible D gene TRBD1, 6 bases. V was pared by 2 bases and J by 5 bases, with 12 bases between. The length of the CDR3 is 14 residues. CDR1 and CDR2 from the germline V gene are MNHEY and SMNVEV (reference sequence). For the CDR3, the DNA is TGTGCCAGCAGTTTAAACTTCCAGGGGTATGGCTACACCTTC. Amino acid sequence: CASSLNFQGYGYTF.

This sequence joins TRBV6-5 and TRBJ1-1; D gene uncertain. V lost 6 bases to trimming and J lost 2 bases, with 4 bases between them. Germline CDR1 reads MNHEY; CDR2 reads SVGAGI. The CDR3 sequence is 11 residues long. This CDR3 reads CASSSNTEAFF. In nucleotides, the CDR3 is TGTGCCAGCAGCAGCAACACTGAAGCTTTCTTT.

The V gene is TRBV7-9, the J gene TRBJ2-4, with D perhaps TRBD1 or TRBD2 (5 bases each). Per germline, CDR1 SEHNR and CDR2 FQNEAQ (reference sequence). Trimming took 5 bases from V and 6 from J, leaving 11 bases between them. The CDR3 has 13 residues. The CDR3 spells CASSLRGINIQYF. CDR3 sequence (DNA): TGTGCCAGCAGCCTACGGGGCATAAACATTCAGTACTTC.

CDR3 in amino acids: CASSLVGTSSYEQYF. The CDR3 DNA reads TGCGCCAGCAGCTTGGTGGGGACAAGCTCCTACGAGCAGTACTTC. The chain links TRBV5-1 to TRBJ2-7; weak D call: TRBD1 (6 bases). This CDR3 contains 15 residues. V lost 0 bases to trimming and J lost 0 bases, with 10 bases between them. Germline loops: CDR1 SGHRS, CDR2 YFSETQ.

V usage is TRBV10-1 and J usage is TRBJ1-4; D not certain. Trimming took 4 bases from V and 4 from J, leaving 16 bases between them. The CDR3 spans 16 residues. CDR1 is WNHNN and CDR2 is SYGVQD in the germline V gene (reference sequence). The CDR3 sequence is CASSVSQRPNNEKLFF. The CDR3 coding sequence is TGCGCCAGCAGTGTTTCCCAACGGCCGAATAATGAAAAACTGTTTTTT.

This clone appeared once. This chain connects TRBV5-1 to TRBJ2-7; unclear D gene. CDR1 and CDR2 (germline): SGHRS, YFSETQ. V was clipped by 0 bases and J by 3 bases, with 4 bases between them. The CDR3 is 12 residues long. CDR3 bases: TGCGCCAGCAGCTTGGCTCTCTACGAGCAGTACTTC. Its protein is CASSLALYEQYF.

CDR3: CASSFGGGPDTQYF. For the CDR3, the DNA is TGTGCCAGCAGTTTTGGGGGAGGGCCAGATACGCAGTATTTT. The chain has TRBV27 and TRBJ2-3, with 7 bases lining up with TRBD2. CDR1 is MNHEY and CDR2 is SMNVEV in the germline V gene (reference sequence). J lost 4 bases, V lost 3 bases, and 4 bases had no gene match. The CDR3 runs 14 residues.

This chain links TRBV11-2 with TRBJ2-5; 9 nucleotides align to TRBD2. TRBJ2-7 explains the end of the DNA better; the J call may be wrong. This CDR3 comprises 15 residues. Germline V gene lookup returns CDR1 SGHAT and CDR2 FQNNGV. The CDR3 DNA follows: TGTGCCAGCACCAGCCCGGCGGGAGGGTACTACGAGCAGTACTTC. As protein: CASTSPAGGYYEQYF.

This clone is a singleton in its sample. The chain recombines TRBV27 with TRBJ1-2; perhaps TRBD1 as D (5 bases). The CDR3 runs 16 residues. V was trimmed by 8 bases and J by 4 bases, leaving 23 bases between them. Looked up from germline, CDR1 is MNHEY and CDR2 is SMNVEV (reference sequence). The CDR3 protein is CASRPTSTDSFYGYTF. CDR3 in DNA: TGTGCCAGCCGACCCACGTCGACAGATTCCTTCTATGGCTACACCTTC.